These T cell receptor beta chains were read from a single sample in a study of technical replicates of blood from several donors. This table comes from immunoSEQ multiplex PCR, and its TCRdb copy is limited to in-frame clones, with some not included. The table records about 49,000 clones, roughly nine tenths of them present only once. The sample comprised PBMCs. These receptors all stem from a human donor in good health. Some clones in this sample may be carry-over from other donors' samples. Each CDR3 is given with its conserved first and last residue. A D gene is named only where the DNA matches it firmly. The size entry is marked missing in some rows and otherwise reads once, few, many or a size class.

D gene	V gene	J gene	clone size	CDR3 DNA	CDR3 protein
NA	TRBV5-6	TRBJ1-1	NA	TGTGCCAGCAGCCAACGGACACGTCCTGAAGCTTTCTTT	CASSQRTRPEAFF
NA	TRBV4-3	TRBJ1-1	NA	TGCGCCAGCAGCCGAGATACAGGCCCGGGTGCTGAAGCTTTCTTT	CASSRDTGPGAEAFF
NA	TRBV30	TRBJ1-1	few	TGTGCCTGGAGTCCCCGGGTGGGCACTGAAGCTTTCTTT	CAWSPRVGTEAFF
TRBD1	TRBV5-1	TRBJ2-3	NA	TGCGCCAGCAGCTTCCGACAGGGTGGGAGCACAGATACGCAGTATTTT	CASSFRQGGSTDTQYF
NA	TRBV7-9	TRBJ2-2	NA	TGTGCGTCCTCTGGGAGAGCGAACACCGGGGAGCTGTTTTTT	CASSGRANTGELFF
TRBD2	TRBV6-5	TRBJ2-1	NA	TGTGCCAGCATCGGACTAGCGGAGTACAATGAGCAGTTCTTC	CASIGLAEYNEQFF
NA	TRBV6-1	TRBJ1-6	NA	TGTGCCAGCAGTCTGGGCGGGAATTCACCCCTCCACTTT	CASSLGGNSPLHF
TRBD2	TRBV30	TRBJ2-6	NA	TGTGCCGGGGGACTAGCGCCGAGCTCTGGGGCCAACGTCCTGACTTTC	CAGGLAPSSGANVLTF
NA	TRBV5-1	TRBJ2-2	NA	TGCGCCAGCAGCTTTTGGACAGCAAACACCGGGGAGCTGTTTTTT	CASSFWTANTGELFF
NA	TRBV2	TRBJ1-5	once	TGTGCCAGCAGTTCCACGGAGAATCAGCCCCAGCATTTT	CASSSTENQPQHF
TRBD1	TRBV4-2	TRBJ1-1	NA	TGTGCCAGCAGCCAAGATCAGTGGACAGGGGGCGAAGCTTTCTTT	CASSQDQWTGGEAFF
TRBD2	TRBV7-9	TRBJ2-3	NA	TGTGCCAGCAGCCTGGGAGGGCGGGGACTAGCGCTCAGCACAGATACGCAGTATTTT	CASSLGGRGLALSTDTQYF
TRBD2	TRBV7-6	TRBJ2-5	NA	TGTGCCAGCAGCACTACAATAGCGGGAGGGGGAGAGACCCAGTACTTC	CASSTTIAGGGETQYF
TRBD1	TRBV15	TRBJ1-4	few	TGTGCCACCAACCCGGACAGGGGAGAAGAAAAACTGTTTTTT	CATNPDRGEEKLFF
TRBD1	TRBV5-1	TRBJ1-2	few	TGCGCCAGCAGCTCCCGAGGGACAGGGAACAACTATGGCTACACCTTC	CASSSRGTGNNYGYTF
NA	TRBV5-1	TRBJ2-2	NA	TGCGCCAGCAGCGCAACAGCCGGGGGTCAAGGGGAGCTGTTTTTT	CASSATAGGQGELFF
NA	TRBV5-1	TRBJ2-2	NA	TGCGCCAGCAGCTCGGCAGGCGGGGAGCTGTTTTTT	CASSSAGGELFF
NA	TRBV19	TRBJ2-6	once	TGTGCCAGTACCCCGTACTCTGGGGCCAACGTCCTGACTTTC	CASTPYSGANVLTF
NA	TRBV4-1	TRBJ2-7	NA	TGCGCCAGCAGCCGCAGGTCGGGAGCGTACGAGCAGTACTTC	CASSRRSGAYEQYF
NA	TRBV4-1	TRBJ2-5	NA	TGCGCCAGCAGCCAAGATGAGACAGCGTACCAAGAGACCCAGTACTTC	CASSQDETAYQETQYF
NA	TRBV9	TRBJ2-7	NA	TGTGCCAGCAGCGTAGCTGGGGGGATTTCCTACGAGCAGTACTTC	CASSVAGGISYEQYF
TRBD1	TRBV13	TRBJ2-3	NA	TGTGCCAGCAGCCTGCCGGGACAGGGGGTGACAGATACGCAGTATTTT	CASSLPGQGVTDTQYF
NA	TRBV7-9	TRBJ1-2	NA	TGTGCCAGCGCCTTGGGATCGACAGCAACTGGCTACACCTTC	CASALGSTATGYTF
NA	TRBV30	TRBJ2-7	NA	TGTGCCTGGGGGAACGGACAGAGCTACGAGCAGTACTTC	CAWGNGQSYEQYF
TRBD1	TRBV6-5	TRBJ2-3	NA	TGTGCCAGCAGTCGACAGGGGACGACAGATACGCAGTATTTT	CASSRQGTTDTQYF
TRBD2	TRBV6-4	TRBJ2-1	NA	TGTGCCAGCAGTGACTCAGCTAGCGGGGGGGTTCCTACTGAGCAGTTCTTC	CASSDSASGGVPTEQFF
NA	TRBV4-1	TRBJ2-1	NA	TGCGCCAGCATGGACTTCGGACTCTACAATGAGCAGTTCTTC	CASMDFGLYNEQFF
TRBD2	TRBV4-3	TRBJ2-1	NA	TGCGCCAGCGCTCGACTAGCGGGAGGTTATTACAATGAGCAGTTCTTC	CASARLAGGYYNEQFF
TRBD2	TRBV7-9	TRBJ2-1	NA	TGTGCCAGCAGCGGGTTAGCGGGAGGGCCCTACAATGAGCAGTTCTTC	CASSGLAGGPYNEQFF
NA	TRBV21-1	TRBJ1-5	NA	TGTGCCAGCAGCGAGAGATATAGCAATCAGCCCCAGCATTTT	CASSERYSNQPQHF
TRBD2	TRBV28	TRBJ2-1	NA	TGTGCCAGCAGTTTATCTTGGCTAGCGGGAGCGAGGGGCAATGAGCAGTTCTTC	CASSLSWLAGARGNEQFF
NA	TRBV4-2	TRBJ2-7	NA	TGTGCCAGCAGCCTCGCCTTGACAGGTCGGACCTACGAGCAGTACTTC	CASSLALTGRTYEQYF
NA	TRBV4-2	TRBJ2-1	NA	TGTGCCAGCAGCCAAGATTTGAGGTACAATGAGCAGTTCTTC	CASSQDLRYNEQFF
NA	TRBV6-5	TRBJ2-3	NA	TGTGCCAGCACTCTACCAGGGGTAGATACGCAGTATTTT	CASTLPGVDTQYF
NA	TRBV6-1	TRBJ1-6	NA	TGTGCCAGCAGTGAGCTACGACAGCCATGGGTCCGGATTTCACCCCTCCACTTT	CASSELRQPWVRISPLHF
NA	TRBV7-8	TRBJ1-3	NA	TGTGCCAGCACAAGACGGGGGTCTGGAAACACCATATATTTT	CASTRRGSGNTIYF
NA	TRBV13	TRBJ2-7	NA	TGTGCCAGCAGCTTAGAGCGGTCCTACGAGCAGTACTTC	CASSLERSYEQYF
NA	TRBV5-4	TRBJ1-1	NA	TGTGCCAGCAGCTTACAACCCAACACTGAAGCTTTCTTT	CASSLQPNTEAFF
NA	TRBV29-1	TRBJ2-3	NA	TGCAGCGTTGAAGGGACGGCCGGGAATACGCAGTATTTT	CSVEGTAGNTQYF
TRBD2	TRBV2	TRBJ2-7	NA	TGTGCCAGCAGACTAGCGGATTCCTACGAGCAGTACTTC	CASRLADSYEQYF
NA	TRBV5-4	TRBJ1-3	NA	TGTGCCAGCAGCTTTTCGGTGAGCTCTGGAAACACCATATATTTT	CASSFSVSSGNTIYF
TRBD1	TRBV5-3	TRBJ1-1	NA	TGTGCCAGAAGCTTGCCAGGGGGCCACACTGAAGCTTTCTTT	CARSLPGGHTEAFF
NA	TRBV19	TRBJ1-2	NA	TGTGCCAGAGACAGCTATGGCTACACCTTC	CARDSYGYTF
NA	TRBV6-1	TRBJ1-6	NA	TGTGCCAGCAGTGAAGGCAGTTTGCGGAATTCACCCCTCCACTTT	CASSEGSLRNSPLHF
NA	TRBV9	TRBJ1-1	NA	TGTGCCAGCAGCGTAAAAGGGGGAGTTAACCAACCAATGAACACTGAAGCTTTCTTT	CASSVKGGVNQPMNTEAFF
NA	TRBV1	TRBJ2-3	NA	TGCACCAGCAGCCCCTTACTAGCGGGAGGGCCGGAAGATACGCAGTATTTT	CTSSPLLAGGPEDTQYF